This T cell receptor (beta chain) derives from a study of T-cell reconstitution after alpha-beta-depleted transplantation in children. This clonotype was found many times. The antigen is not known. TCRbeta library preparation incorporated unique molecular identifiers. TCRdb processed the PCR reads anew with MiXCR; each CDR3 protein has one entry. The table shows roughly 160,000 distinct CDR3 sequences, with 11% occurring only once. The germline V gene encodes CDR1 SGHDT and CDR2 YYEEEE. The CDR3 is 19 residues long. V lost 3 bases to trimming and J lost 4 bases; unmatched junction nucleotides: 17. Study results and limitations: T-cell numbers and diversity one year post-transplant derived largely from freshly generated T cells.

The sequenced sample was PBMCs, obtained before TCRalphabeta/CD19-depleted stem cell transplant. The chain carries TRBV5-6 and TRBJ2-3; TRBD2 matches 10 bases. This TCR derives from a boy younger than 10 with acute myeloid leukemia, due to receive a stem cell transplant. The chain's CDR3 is CASSSVTAGGPSWPDTQYF. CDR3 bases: TGTGCCAGCAGCTCCGTCACAGCGGGAGGGCCTAGTTGGCCAGATACGCAGTATTTT.